This T cell receptor beta chain derives from a study of blood T cell repertoires in COVID-19. The CDR3 totals 13 residues. Unmatched junction bases numbered 5, after V lost 2 bases and J lost 5 bases. Looked up from germline, CDR1 is SQVTM and CDR2 is ANQGSEA. The repertoire was sequenced with immunoSEQ multiplex PCR; TCRdb's copy has only in-frame clones and lacks some. This sample has 40,000 to 65,000 clones, with 86% found just once. The chain uses TRBV29-1 and TRBJ1-2, with TRBD1 identical over 7 bases. Sequences were obtained from peripheral blood. The source is a man in his 70s with active COVID-19. CDR3 amino acids: CSVETGVFYGYTF. The CDR3 region has the DNA TGCAGCGTTGAAACAGGGGTATTTTATGGCTACACCTTC.